The T cell receptor beta chain under discussion was sequenced for a study of blood T cell repertoires in COVID-19. Across the whole study: Whether acute or convalescent, the COVID-19 samples came from the United States, Italy and Spain.

V was cut by 5 bases and J by 0 bases, with 10 bases left in between. Germline values: CDR1 MNHEY, CDR2 SVGAGI. The CDR3 consists of 15 residues. Produced via immunoSEQ multiplex PCR; TCRdb's table is partial and in-frame only. The sample contains about 250,000 clones, 70% to 90% of which appear only once. The chain links TRBV6-5 to TRBJ1-4; unclear D gene. Sequencing input: peripheral blood. The origin of this receptor is a man aged 18 to 29 with active or convalescent COVID-19. The CDR3 sequence is CASSTGSATNEKLFF. CDR3 nucleotides: TGTGCCAGCAGTACGGGATCGGCAACTAATGAAAAACTGTTTTTT.